This is a list of T cell receptor beta chains from one sample in a study of CD8 T cells in Susac syndrome. Each CDR3 protein is one row after TCRdb ran MiXCR on the immunoSEQ multiplex PCR reads. The sample shows hundreds of thousands of distinct CDR3 sequences, roughly 81% of them seen only once. The sample taken for sequencing was CD8+ T cells from PBMCs. These receptors all stem from a human donor with multiple sclerosis. The CDR3 runs from the conserved cysteine through the conserved F or W. A D gene is named only where the DNA matches it firmly. Part of the rows lack a size; the others show once, few, many or a class for expanded clones.

D gene	V gene	CDR3 length	clone size	J gene	CDR3 protein	CDR3 DNA
TRBD2	TRBV4-1	16	-	TRBJ2-1	CASSFPSSGSYNEQFF	TGCGCCAGCAGCTTCCCCTCAAGCGGGAGTTACAATGAGCAGTTCTTC
-	TRBV9	14	-	TRBJ2-7	CASAPGGTAYEQYF	TGTGCCAGCGCCCCGGGCGGGACCGCCTACGAGCAGTACTTC
-	TRBV7-9	11	-	TRBJ2-3	CASRSRDTQYF	TGTGCCAGCAGGTCTAGGGATACGCAGTATTTT
TRBD2	TRBV6-2/TRBV6-3	14	-	TRBJ2-3	CASSYSGMQDTQYF	TGTGCCAGCAGTTACAGCGGGATGCAAGATACGCAGTATTTT
-	TRBV18	14	-	TRBJ2-1	CASSETLWPNEQFF	TGTGCCAGCTCAGAGACCCTCTGGCCAAATGAGCAGTTCTTC
TRBD2	TRBV20-1	15	-	TRBJ2-5	CSARARGLAGWTQYF	TGCAGTGCTAGGGCCCGGGGACTAGCAGGCTGGACCCAGTACTTC
-	TRBV4-1	16	-	TRBJ2-2	CASSQDQRRAHGELFF	TGCGCCAGCAGCCAAGATCAGAGGAGGGCCCACGGGGAGCTGTTTTTT
-	TRBV28	16	-	TRBJ1-5	CASSLLWQSGNQPQHF	TGTGCCAGCAGTTTGCTTTGGCAGTCGGGCAATCAGCCCCAGCATTTT
-	TRBV6-1	17	-	TRBJ1-6	CASSDGALSSYNSPLHF	TGTGCCAGCAGTGACGGCGCTCTCAGCTCCTATAATTCACCCCTCCACTTT
-	TRBV27	16	-	TRBJ1-1	CASSLSVGEGYTEAFF	TGTGCCAGCAGTTTATCCGTCGGGGAGGGGTACACTGAAGCTTTCTTT
-	TRBV7-9	12	-	TRBJ1-1	CASSFDRPGAFF	TGTGCCAGCAGCTTCGACAGGCCTGGGGCTTTCTTT
-	TRBV11-1	11	few	TRBJ2-1	CASSLENEQFF	TGTGCCAGCAGCTTAGAAAATGAGCAGTTCTTC
TRBD2	TRBV7-9	17	-	TRBJ2-5	CASTPGTSGSYQETQYF	TGTGCCAGCACCCCTGGGACTAGCGGTTCGTACCAAGAGACCCAGTACTTC
TRBD1	TRBV27	15	-	TRBJ1-2	CASSSGDRRNYGYTF	TGTGCCAGCAGTTCTGGGGACAGGAGGAACTATGGCTACACCTTC
TRBD1	TRBV27	14	-	TRBJ2-7	CASSFIGTAYEQYF	TGTGCCAGCAGTTTCATCGGGACAGCCTACGAGCAGTACTTC
TRBD1	TRBV7-9	14	-	TRBJ2-7	CASSWDRGYGEQYF	TGTGCCAGCAGCTGGGACAGGGGGTACGGGGAGCAGTACTTC
-	TRBV9	13	-	TRBJ1-2	CASSYSRDYGYTF	TGTGCCAGCAGTTACTCTCGGGACTATGGCTACACCTTC
TRBD1	TRBV28	15	-	TRBJ1-2	CASSRPGQDSYGYTF	TGTGCCAGCAGCCGTCCAGGACAGGACTCCTATGGCTACACCTTC
TRBD1	TRBV27	16	-	TRBJ2-7	CASSWGKGTGEYEQYF	TGTGCCAGCAGTTGGGGTAAAGGGACAGGAGAATACGAGCAGTACTTC
-	TRBV27	16	-	TRBJ2-4	CASSLLVGFGLNIQYF	TGTGCCAGCAGTTTATTGGTGGGGTTTGGGCTAAACATTCAGTACTTC
-	TRBV6-5	14	-	TRBJ2-7	CASSPPRGGGEQYF	TGTGCCAGCAGTCCTCCCCGAGGAGGGGGCGAGCAGTACTTC
TRBD1	TRBV6-1	14	once	TRBJ2-2	CASKGQGHTGELFF	TGTGCCAGCAAAGGACAGGGGCATACCGGGGAGCTGTTTTTT